Shown below are 23 T cell receptor beta chains from a single sample sequenced in a study of identical twins. TCRdb processed the 5' RACE reads anew with MiXCR; each CDR3 protein has one entry. Of a few hundred thousand distinct CDR3 sequences listed, roughly 15% are singletons. These data were also reused for a study on yellow fever vaccine responses in identical twins.

What was sequenced was CD4+ T cells sorted from blood. These receptors came from a woman aged 18-29 years in good health.

This clonotype was found a few times. J is TRBJ2-1 and V is TRBV24-1; tentative D call: TRBD2 (6 bases). The CDR3 sequence is 16 residues long. Trimming removed 7 bases from V and 0 bases from J, with 15 bases in between. The germline CDR1 and CDR2 sequences are KGHDR and SFDVKD. CDR3 in DNA: TGTGCCACCAGGGGAGTTAGCGGTAGCTCCTACAATGAGCAGTTCTTC. This encodes CATRGVSGSSYNEQFF.

The V and J genes are TRBV10-2 and TRBJ2-7; no reliable D call. V lost 2 bases and J lost 0, with 8 bases in between. The germline CDR1 and CDR2 sequences are WSHSY and SAAADI. This CDR3 is 14 amino acids long. This chain's CDR3 is CASSETDSSYEQYF. The CDR3 DNA reads as TGCGCCAGCAGTGAGACGGATAGCTCCTACGAGCAGTACTTC.

This clonotype was counted at least ten times. This chain uses TRBV29-1 with TRBJ2-7; D call uncertain. CDR3 length: 11 amino acids. The ends were cut back, 1 base at V and 7 bases at J, with 8 bases in the middle. Germline V CDR1 and CDR2: SQVTM, ANQGSEA. The CDR3 nucleotides are TGCAGCGTTGAAGGTCCCGGGGAGCAGTACTTC. It specifies CSVEGPGEQYF.

The V and J genes are TRBV25-1 and TRBJ2-1, with 9 nucleotides matching TRBD2. Germline CDR1 is MGHDK and CDR2 is SYGVNS. CDR3 length equals 13 residues. Trimming removed 8 bases from V and 7 bases from J; junction bases left unmatched: 6. CDR3 nucleotides: TGTGCCAGCGGTCTAGCGGGGAGTAATGAGCAGTTCTTC. Its protein product is CASGLAGSNEQFF.

The chain carries TRBV7-6 and TRBJ2-7, with unresolved D. This CDR3 is built from 14 residues. Deletions cut 1 base from V and 0 bases from J, with 7 bases between. The V gene's germline CDR1 is SGHVS and CDR2 FNYEAQ. The CDR3 coding sequence is TGTGCCAGCAGCTTAGACGGCCTCTCCTACGAGCAGTACTTC. As protein: CASSLDGLSYEQYF.

The chain recombines TRBV28 with TRBJ2-7; D gene unclear. V shed 5 bases and J shed 6 bases, with 17 bases lying between them. The CDR3 totals 14 residues. Germline V CDR1 and CDR2: MDHEN, SYDVKM. CDR3 loop: CASSPLYWTSEQYF. As DNA, the CDR3 is TGTGCCAGCAGTCCTTTATACTGGACCTCCGAGCAGTACTTC.

This clonotype was detected many times. CDR3 in amino acids: CASSFVGGNQPQHF. The CDR3 nucleotides read TGTGCCAGCAGTTTTGTAGGGGGCAATCAGCCCCAGCATTTT. V and J are TRBV12-3 or TRBV12-4 and TRBJ1-5, with a possible D match to TRBD1 (5 bases). The V and J ends lost 3 bases and 2 bases respectively, with 8 bases between them. The CDR3 is 14 amino acids.

This clonotype was counted between two and nine times. The chain has TRBV7-2 and TRBJ2-7; the match to TRBD2 covers 14 bases. The CDR3 sequence is 15 residues long. From germline, CDR1 is SGHTA and CDR2 FQGNSA. J gave up 6 bases and V 6 bases, and 7 bases lay outside the gene matches. The CDR3 DNA reads as TGTGCCAGCAGACGGGGGACTAGCGGGAGCTTCGAGCAGTACTTC. It yields the protein CASRRGTSGSFEQYF.

This clonotype was observed a few times. The chain employs TRBV20-1 and TRBJ1-6; 8 bases map to TRBD1. V was pared by 0 bases and J by 0 bases, with 7 bases of the junction left unmatched. The CDR3 is 18 residues long. The germline V gene encodes CDR1 DFQATT and CDR2 SNEGSKA (reference sequence). The CDR3 DNA sequence: TGCAGTGCTAGAGAAGGAGACAGGGGAAGCTCCTATAATTCACCCCTCCACTTT. It specifies CSAREGDRGSSYNSPLHF.

The chain has TRBV28 and TRBJ2-7; D gene ambiguous. The ends were cut back, 6 bases at V and 0 bases at J, with 18 bases in the middle. The CDR3 runs 16 residues. Germline values: CDR1 MDHEN, CDR2 SYDVKM. The CDR3 DNA follows: TGTGCCAGCAGCAAGAAGGCTGGGGTCCTCTCCTACGAGCAGTACTTC. It codes for CASSKKAGVLSYEQYF.

This clonotype was counted only a few times. The J gene is TRBJ2-7, the V gene TRBV11-2; 7 positions match TRBD1. CDR3 length: 17 amino acids. After removal of 7 bases from V and 4 bases from J, the junction contained 19 bases not matched to a gene. Germline-derived CDR1 and CDR2 are SGHAT and FQNNGV. The chain's CDR3 is CASTPKVLGRGRYEQYV. The CDR3 DNA reads TGTGCCAGCACCCCGAAAGTCTTGGGTAGGGGGCGATACGAGCAGTACGTC.

The rearrangement links TRBV10-3 to TRBJ2-3, with 7 bases matching TRBD1. Germline V CDR1 and CDR2: ENHRY, SYGVKD. The CDR3 totals 14 residues. After removal of 5 bases from V and 4 bases from J, the junction contained 6 bases not matched to a gene. CDR3 amino acids: CAISPGQTADTQYF. The CDR3 DNA sequence: TGTGCCATCAGTCCGGGACAGACAGCAGATACGCAGTATTTT.

The sample holds a few counts of this clonotype. The chain is built from TRBV11-3 and TRBJ2-7; 8 bases agree with TRBD2. The CDR3 loop spans 13 amino acids. J was trimmed by 7 bases and V by 1 base; bases with no gene match: 3. Germline assignment: CDR1 SGHNT and CDR2 YENEEA. The CDR3 loop reads CASSLGVAGEQYV. DNA of the CDR3: TGTGCCAGCAGCTTAGGAGTAGCGGGAGAGCAGTACGTC.

This clonotype was picked up a small number of times. The rearrangement uses TRBV20-1 and TRBJ1-5, with D perhaps TRBD1 (5 bases). Per germline, CDR1 DFQATT and CDR2 SNEGSKA (reference sequence). This CDR3 has 12 amino acids. Trimming stripped 6 bases from V and 4 bases from J, with 10 bases between. CDR3: CSARQPNQPQHF. The CDR3 DNA reads as TGCAGTGCAAGACAGCCAAATCAGCCCCAGCATTTT.

This clonotype showed up just a few times. This chain joins TRBV3-1 and TRBJ1-5; tentatively, D is TRBD1 (5 bases). V gave up 2 bases and J gave up 4 bases, with 9 bases separating them. Germline V gives CDR1 LGHDT, CDR2 YNNKEL (reference sequence). The CDR3 is made up of 14 amino acids. CDR3 coding DNA: TGTGCCAGCAGCCAACAGGGCCCGAATCAGCCCCAGCATTTT. As protein: CASSQQGPNQPQHF.

This clonotype was seen repeatedly, ten times or more. The rearrangement links TRBV7-8 to TRBJ2-2, with D unclear. Germline assignment: CDR1 SGHVS and CDR2 FQNEAQ. This CDR3 comprises 14 residues. Trimming took 1 base from V and 3 from J, leaving 6 bases between them. The CDR3 loop reads CASSLDVYTGELFF. The CDR3 DNA is TGTGCCAGCAGCTTAGATGTGTACACCGGGGAGCTGTTTTTT.

The V call is TRBV7-9, the J call TRBJ2-2; D is uncertain. V was cut by 5 bases and J by 5 bases, with 12 bases left in between. The CDR3 is 14 amino acids. The V gene's germline CDR1 is SEHNR and CDR2 FQNEAQ (reference sequence). The CDR3 loop is CASSPFVVTGELFF. CDR3 in DNA: TGTGCCAGCAGCCCCTTTGTCGTGACCGGGGAGCTGTTTTTT. The full variable domain, with the rest looked up from reference TRBV7-9 and TRBJ2-2, is DTGVSQNPRHKITKRGQNVTFRCDPISEHNRLYWYRQTLGQGPEFLTYFQNEAQLEKSRLLSDRFSAERPKGSFSTLEIQRTEQGDSAMYLCASSPFVVTGELFFGEGSRLTVL.

This clonotype was counted many times. The chain joins TRBV12-3 or TRBV12-4 to TRBJ1-2; D remains unclear. With 4 bases removed from V and 5 bases from J, the gap between germline ends came to 11 bases. This CDR3 spans 13 amino acids. The CDR3: CASSSQTGYGYTF. CDR3 bases: TGTGCCAGCAGTTCGCAGACTGGTTATGGCTACACCTTC.

The rearrangement uses TRBV12-3 or TRBV12-4 and TRBJ2-5; D may be TRBD1 or TRBD2 (6 bases each). CDR3 length: 16 residues. V was clipped by 8 bases and J by 3 bases, with 22 bases between them. CDR3 DNA sequence: TGTGCCAGCGGGCGAGGGGGGACTGAACGAAAAGAGACCCAGTACTTC. It encodes CASGRGGTERKETQYF.

The chain uses TRBV19 and TRBJ2-3; 9 positions match TRBD2. The trim removed 6 bases at V and 1 base at J, leaving 11 bases unmatched. The V gene's germline CDR1 is LNHDA and CDR2 SQIVND (reference sequence). The CDR3 covers 17 residues. This chain's CDR3 is CASSPRASSGGTDTQYF. The DNA for the CDR3 is TGTGCCAGTAGCCCCCGCGCCTCTAGCGGGGGCACAGATACGCAGTATTTT.

The chain uses TRBV20-1 and TRBJ1-1; D gene uncertain. V lost 0 bases, J lost 1 base, and 6 bases lay in between. CDR1 and CDR2 from the germline V gene are DFQATT and SNEGSKA (reference sequence). The CDR3 has 13 amino acids. The CDR3 loop reads CSAREDPNTEAFF. DNA for the CDR3: TGCAGTGCTAGAGAAGACCCGAACACTGAAGCTTTCTTT.

The V and J genes are TRBV6-2 or TRBV6-3 and TRBJ2-7; D is unclear. The CDR3 has 12 residues. Germline values: CDR1 MNHEY, CDR2 SVGEGT. The germline V and J ends were trimmed by 2 bases and 5 bases, with 7 bases remaining between them. CDR3 DNA sequence: TGTGCCAGCAGTTACGTGTACGACGAGCAGTACTTC. As protein: CASSYVYDEQYF.

The chain carries TRBV10-3 and TRBJ2-1; possibly TRBD2 for D (5 bases). V was shortened by 3 bases and J by 12 bases, with 12 bases between the two germline ends. Germline V CDR1 and CDR2: ENHRY, SYGVKD. CDR3 length: 12 amino acids. CDR3 nucleotides: TGTGCCATCAGTGAAGAGGGCGAGGGGCAGTTCTTC. This translates into CAISEEGEGQFF.